The sequence of this T cell receptor (beta chain) was determined in a study of PD-L1 blockade in urothelial cancer (dated by TCRdb to about 2017). With respect to the entire study: All patients started therapy around 2014 and received atezolizumab 1,200 mg intravenously every 3 weeks. About 85% of the 29 patients were males with bladder-origin urothelial cancer, and about 60% of the 29 reported a prior smoking history. Patients had an ECOG performance status of 0 or 1 and had received between 0 and 3 prior chemotherapy regimens. Blood samples were analyzed at two time points: 3 weeks after treatment start (second dose) and 6 weeks after treatment start. Blood samples yielded a median of around 150,000 T cells and around 83,000 unique TCRs, with median clonality 0.080. The study was an exploratory multi-omic analysis of somatic, immune and clinical correlates of response to PD-L1 blockade with atezolizumab in urothelial cancer. Pretreatment tumor samples, along with matched peripheral blood serially collected before and after atezolizumab treatment, were subjected to TCR sequencing. Durable clinical benefit was defined as a progression-free survival longer than 6 months, and TCR features were additionally tested against progression-free survival and overall survival. In the same patients, whole exome sequencing and RNA sequencing of pretreatment tumors were performed in addition to TCR sequencing. Durable clinical benefit was achieved by nine patients but not by the remaining 20. Twenty-nine patients had pretreatment blood TCR-seq, approximately 24 had at least one posttreatment blood collection, and approximately 24 had tumor TCR-seq. Paper-wide results and their limitations: Because the sample size was small (n of about 29) and many exploratory analyses were performed, the results are intended to be hypothesis-generating. At 3 weeks after the start of treatment, tumor-associated TCR clones in peripheral blood had expanded more in patients with durable benefit (n of about 20, p = 0.022). Improved progression-free and overall survival was associated with having pretreatment peripheral blood TCR clonality below the median.

The CDR3 goes from the cysteine to the phenylalanine over 16 residues. Just the 48-base CDR3 DNA is kept, in frame starting at base 1. The germline V gene gives CDR1 as SGHVS and CDR2 as FNYEAQ. Trimming takes 5 bases off V and 4 bases off J; junction bases not matched to a gene: 6. Each PCR received spiked-in synthetic TCR analog templates so that absolute template abundance could be estimated from read counts. The immunoSEQ assay used bias-controlled V and J gene primers to amplify TCRbeta CDR3 regions from genomic DNA. Sequencing of rearranged TCRbeta segments was done at approximately 20X coverage. The published analysis was carried out like this. Sequencing errors were corrected by clustering, and CDR3s were annotated against IMGT so that V, D and J genes could be assigned. Out-of-frame and stop-codon sequences were excluded, and only productive TCRbeta rearrangements were used in downstream analyses. Clonality was computed as one minus Shannon entropy normalized by the log of the number of unique productive sequences. Fisher's exact test with Benjamini-Hochberg correction, at a threshold of adjusted p below 0.01, was used to find clones that differed between time points or between blood and tumor. Held by TCRdb, this immuneACCESS table contains in-frame sequences only and omits some clones. Under half of the omission traces to an unresolved V gene where checked; the cause of the rest is unknown. V, J and clone size are those of that table, while D and trimming were read from the DNA. This sample is represented by more than 55,000 clones; roughly 84% of them were singletons. 2.5% to 3.5% of the sample rests with the top ten.

On this clone itself: The target of this receptor is not known. No much larger clone is present one base from it, and per-base qualities are unavailable.

A total of some 30 patients with locally advanced or metastatic urothelial carcinoma, treated at Memorial Sloan Kettering on a trial protocol, made up the cohort. Peripheral blood mononuclear cells were collected from each patient pretreatment and during treatment, giving between 1 and 8 total time points per patient. The Qiagen DNeasy Blood extraction kit was used to purify genomic DNA from total PBMCs and tumor samples. PBMCs were collected pretreatment and during treatment, and were isolated and stored as previously described. The sequence links TRBV7-6 to TRBJ2-2; TRBD2 agrees with 11 junctional bases. The specimen was PBMCs, collected around atezolizumab (anti-PD-L1) treatment. This TCR was sampled from a man aged 45 to 65 with urothelial cancer. CDR3 reads: CASSHGTSGATGELFF. The sequenced DNA is TGTGCCAGCAGCCACGGGACTAGCGGAGCCACCGGGGAGCTGTTTTTT.